This is a list of T cell receptor beta chains from one sample in a study of tumor-infiltrating lymphocytes in oesophageal squamous cell carcinoma. TCRdb independently ran MiXCR on the PCR reads; one entry per CDR3 protein. The repertoire holds 9,500 to 15,000 distinct CDR3 sequences, with approximately 50% as singletons. Sequenced input: esophageal tumor tissue. These receptors were obtained from a female donor with esophageal squamous cell carcinoma. CDR3s include the opening cysteine and the closing phenylalanine or tryptophan. The D gene is left open where the match is weak. Not all rows give a size; the values are once, few, many and, for expanded clones, a class.

v_gene	j_gene	abundance	d_gene	CDR3aa	CDR3nt
TRBV7-5	TRBJ1-5	many	-	CISVPEAYPDDRGGNQPQHF	-
TRBV5-5	TRBJ2-3	-	TRBD1	CASSPTGGVTDTQYF	TGTGCCAGCAGCCCTACAGGGGGCGTCACAGATACGCAGTATTTT
TRBV6-5	TRBJ2-7	-	-	CASSPRGTPYEQYF	TGTGCCAGCAGTCCTAGGGGGACCCCCTACGAGCAGTACTTC
TRBV7-3	TRBJ2-1	few	TRBD1	CASSLPGTDQFF	TGTGCCAGCAGCTTACCTGGGACAGATCAGTTCTTC
TRBV7-2	TRBJ2-5	few	-	CASSFFGEETQYF	TGTGCCAGCAGCTTTTTTGGGGAAGAGACCCAGTACTTC
TRBV7-2	TRBJ2-5	-	-	CASSLEGLGAQTQYF	TGTGCCAGCAGCTTAGAAGGGTTAGGTGCGCAGACCCAGTACTTC
TRBV7-2	TRBJ1-1	-	-	CASSLVGGAGTEAFF	TGTGCCAGCAGCTTAGTGGGGGGCGCCGGCACTGAAGCTTTCTTT
TRBV4-1	TRBJ2-5	-	-	CASQDRQETQYF	TGCGCCAGCCAGGACCGCCAAGAGACCCAGTACTTC
TRBV12-3/TRBV12-4	TRBJ2-7	-	-	CASSLRGAGDTQYF	TGTGCCAGCAGTTTAAGGGGGGCGGGAGATACGCAGTACTTC
TRBV7-9	TRBJ2-1	-	-	CASSLGRQVTGEQFF	TGTGCCAGCAGCTTAGGGCGGCAGGTTACGGGTGAGCAGTTCTTC
TRBV7-9	TRBJ2-3	once	-	CASSLKAETQYF	TGTGCCAGCAGCTTAAAAGCGGAGACCCAGTACTTT
TRBV11-1	TRBJ1-6	-	-	CASSSRGTSGYEQYF	TGTGCCAGCAGCTCGCGCGGGACTAGCGGGTACGAGCAGTACTTT
TRBV28	TRBJ2-7	-	-	CASRGLSLISYEQYF	TGTGCCAGCAGAGGCCTAAGTCTAATCTCCTACGAGCAGTACTTC
TRBV24-1	TRBJ2-3	once	-	CATSDSITDTQYF	TGTGCCACCAGTGATTCCATCACAGATACGCAGTATTTT
TRBV6-2/TRBV6-3	TRBJ2-3	many	TRBD1	CASSYGQGARDTQYF	TGTGCCAGCAGTTACGGACAGGGGGCGCGGGATACGCAGTATTTT
TRBV6-9	TRBJ2-1	-	-	CASSSIAEGGTNEQFF	TGTGCCAGCAGCTCCATAGCGGAGGGGGGGACCAATGAGCAGTTCTTC